This is a list of T cell receptor beta chains from one sample in a study of cytomegalovirus exposure and HLA in healthy donors. Data came from immunoSEQ multiplex PCR; TCRdb stores just in-frame clones and leaves some out. The table records 170,000 or so clones, around 84% of them present only once. The material sequenced was PBMCs. These receptors were obtained from a man in his late teens or twenties in good health and CMV-seronegative. The CDR3 runs from the conserved cysteine through the conserved F or W. The D gene is left open where the match is weak. Clone size, where shown, is once, few, many, or a class for clones that have expanded.

>-|TRBV6-4|once|16|TRBJ2-1
CASSRGGTGRGNEQFF
TGTGCCAGCAGCCGTGGCGGCACAGGGAGGGGGAATGAGCAGTTCTTC
>TRBD1|TRBV7-9|-|16|TRBJ2-7
CASSLKATGGPYEQYF
TGTGCCAGCAGCTTAAAGGCGACAGGGGGCCCCTACGAGCAGTACTTC
>-|TRBV9|-|16|TRBJ1-1
CASSASPGGKGTEAFF
TGTGCCAGCAGCGCGAGCCCGGGGGGTAAGGGAACTGAAGCTTTCTTT
>-|TRBV12-2|-|17|TRBJ2-5
CASRLNIGAGGTETQYF
TGTGCAAGTCGCCTCAACATTGGGGCGGGGGGCACGGAGACCCAGTACTTC
>TRBD1|TRBV9|-|16|TRBJ2-2
CASSQGTDANTGELFF
TGTGCCAGCAGCCAAGGGACAGACGCGAACACCGGGGAGCTGTTTTTT
>TRBD1|TRBV10-3|-|13|TRBJ1-2
CAISARGVYGYTF
TGTGCCATCAGTGCCAGGGGGGTCTATGGCTACACCTTC
>-|TRBV4-1|-|15|TRBJ2-1
CASSQFPDNNNEQFF
TGCGCCAGCAGCCAATTCCCGGACAATAACAATGAGCAGTTCTTC
>TRBD1|TRBV4-1|few|16|TRBJ1-5
CASSQQTGVSNQPQHF
TGCGCCAGCAGCCAACAAACAGGGGTGAGCAATCAGCCCCAGCATTTT
>-|TRBV7-3|-|13|TRBJ2-1
CASAGSSYNEQFF
TGTGCCAGCGCGGGAAGCTCCTACAATGAGCAGTTCTTC
>TRBD2|TRBV4-3|-|18|TRBJ2-3
CASSQDWGLGTSTDTQYF
TGCGCCAGCAGCCAAGATTGGGGACTAGGTACTAGCACAGATACGCAGTATTTT
>TRBD2|TRBV19|-|12|TRBJ2-1
CASGRARNEQFF
TGTGCCAGCGGGAGGGCCCGCAATGAGCAGTTCTTC
>-|TRBV5-1|-|15|TRBJ1-2
CASSLDHIAPYGYTF
TGCGCCAGCAGCTTGGACCACATCGCACCCTATGGCTACACCTTC
>-|TRBV25-1|-|13|TRBJ1-1
CASTAQPNTEAFF
TGTGCCAGCACGGCACAGCCGAACACTGAAGCTTTCTTT
>TRBD1|TRBV7-2|-|17|TRBJ1-1
CASSLPRTGRENTEAFF
TGTGCCAGCAGCCTCCCTCGGACAGGGAGGGAGAACACTGAAGCTTTCTTT
>TRBD2|TRBV5-1|-|16|TRBJ2-4
CASSLREGAPKNIQYF
TGCGCCAGCAGCTTGAGGGAGGGCGCGCCCAAAAACATTCAGTACTTC
>-|TRBV5-1|-|14|TRBJ2-5
CASSLGREVETQYF
TGCGCCAGCAGCTTGGGGAGGGAGGTAGAGACCCAGTACTTC
>-|TRBV4-1|-|13|TRBJ2-2
CASSQDYNGELFF
TGCGCCAGCAGCCAAGATTACAACGGGGAGCTGTTTTTT
>-|TRBV5-1|-|14|TRBJ1-6
CASSLEGGESPLHF
TGCGCCAGCAGCTTAGAAGGGGGAGAATCACCCCTCCACTTT
>-|TRBV5-6|-|15|TRBJ2-7
CASSSRFSSSYEQYF
TGTGCCAGCAGTTCCCGGTTTAGTTCCTCCTACGAGCAGTACTTC
>-|TRBV2|-|14|TRBJ2-5
CASSTGYGRETQYF
TGTGCCAGCAGTACAGGGTACGGAAGGGAGACCCAGTACTTC
>-|TRBV6-4|-|13|TRBJ2-2
CASSDSSAGELFF
TGTGCCAGCAGTGACTCTAGCGCCGGGGAGCTGTTTTTT
>-|TRBV7-2|once|12|TRBJ2-3
CASSWPPDTQYF
TGTGCCAGCAGCTGGCCCCCAGATACGCAGTATTTT
>-|TRBV5-8|-|14|TRBJ1-2
CASSLGDTNYGYTF
TGTGCCAGCAGCTTGGGGGACACGAACTATGGCTACACCTTC
>-|TRBV28|-|16|TRBJ1-3
CASSSPGGGTGNTIYF
TGTGCCAGCAGTTCCCCGGGGGGGGGCACTGGAAACACCATATATTTT
>TRBD1|TRBV2|-|14|TRBJ2-4
CASSFRDRKNIQYF
TGTGCCAGCAGTTTCCGGGACAGAAAAAACATTCAGTACTTC